This T cell receptor (beta chain) comes out of a study of graft-versus-host responses after intestinal transplantation. Study-level information: Anti-thymocyte globulin induction, then tacrolimus and steroids for around 3 years, went to all recipients.

With regard to this clone: The antigen remains unidentified.

Whole-study results and caveats: Investigators detected GvH clones in recipient marrow, with some emerging earlier in ileum or blood. Maximum circulating GvH clone levels tracked with early post-transplant HvG decreases.

Measured with immunoSEQ multiplex PCR; TCRdb has only the in-frame clones, and not every one. This sample carries tens of thousands of clones, 88% of them seen once, and the ten largest clones take under 0.3%. Germline assignment: CDR1 SNHLY and CDR2 FYNNEI. The CDR3 contains 17 residues. V lost 0 bases to trimming and J lost 0 bases; unmatched junction nucleotides: 7. The origin of this receptor is a human donor who was the organ donor for an intestinal transplant. This specimen consisted of unstimulated CD4+ T cells sorted from spleen or lymph node cells, obtained before transplant. The chain is built from TRBV2 and TRBJ2-7, with 8 bases aligning to TRBD1. The chain's CDR3 is CASSEALDRGSSYEQYF. The CDR3 DNA is TGTGCCAGCAGTGAAGCGCTTGACAGGGGTAGCTCCTACGAGCAGTACTTC.